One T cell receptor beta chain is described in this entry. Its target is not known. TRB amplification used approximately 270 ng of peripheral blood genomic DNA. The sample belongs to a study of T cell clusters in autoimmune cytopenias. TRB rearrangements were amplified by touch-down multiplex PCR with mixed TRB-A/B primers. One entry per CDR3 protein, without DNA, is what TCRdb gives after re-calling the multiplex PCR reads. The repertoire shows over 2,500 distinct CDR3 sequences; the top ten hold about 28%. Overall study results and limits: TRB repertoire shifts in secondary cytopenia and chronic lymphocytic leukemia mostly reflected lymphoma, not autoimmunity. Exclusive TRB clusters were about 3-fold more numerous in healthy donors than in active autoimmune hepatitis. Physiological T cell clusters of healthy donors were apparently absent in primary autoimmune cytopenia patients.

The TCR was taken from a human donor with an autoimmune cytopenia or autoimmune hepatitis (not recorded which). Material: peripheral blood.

The CDR3 here is CASSSGTSGYNEQFF. The J gene is TRBJ2-1, the V gene TRBV5-1; TCRdb proposes TRBD2, but this gene call is untestable without DNA. The CDR3 is 15 amino acids. Germline V CDR1 and CDR2: SGHRS, YFSETQ.